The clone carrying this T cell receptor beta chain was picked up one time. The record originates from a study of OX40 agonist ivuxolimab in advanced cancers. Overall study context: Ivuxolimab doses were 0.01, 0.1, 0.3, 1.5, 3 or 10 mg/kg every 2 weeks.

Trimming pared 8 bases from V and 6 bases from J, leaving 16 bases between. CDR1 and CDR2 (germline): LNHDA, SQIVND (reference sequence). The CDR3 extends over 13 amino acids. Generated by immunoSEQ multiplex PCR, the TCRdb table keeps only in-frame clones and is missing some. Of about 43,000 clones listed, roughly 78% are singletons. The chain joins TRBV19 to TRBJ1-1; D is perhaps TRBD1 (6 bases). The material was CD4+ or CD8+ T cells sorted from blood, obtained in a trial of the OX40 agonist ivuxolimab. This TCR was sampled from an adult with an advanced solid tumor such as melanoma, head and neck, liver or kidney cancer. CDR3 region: CASRPQGLAEAFF. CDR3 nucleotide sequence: TGTGCCAGTCGCCCACAGGGATTGGCTGAAGCTTTCTTT.